The clone carrying this T cell receptor (beta chain) was seen repeatedly, ten times or more. These data are taken from a study of prognosis after radiotherapy for stage I lung cancer. Study-wide background: Concurrent therapy with stereotactic body radiotherapy was received by no patient. While some 16 patients showed no significant progression after radiotherapy, four developed distant metastases at a median of roughly seven months.

CDR3 of TCR beta was amplified from genomic DNA via a two-round multiplex PCR. First-round PCR amplification was performed with primers specific to each TRBV and TRBJ gene. TCRdb reanalysed the multiplex PCR reads using MiXCR and keeps one entry per CDR3 protein. Of around 51,000 distinct CDR3 sequences detected, 30% to 35% appear once; the ten largest clones hold about 8.3%. The V end was cut by 3 bases, the J end by 4 bases, with 9 bases between. The germline CDR1 and CDR2 sequences are DFQATT and SNEGSKA (reference sequence). The CDR3 loop spans 13 amino acids. The input for sequencing was PBMCs, taken before or after stereotactic body radiation therapy (not recorded which). The J gene is TRBJ2-2, the V gene TRBV20-1; D gene uncertain. The sequence came from a donor over 45 with non-small cell lung cancer. Written as DNA, the CDR3 is TGCAGTGCTAGGGAATCTAGCACCGGGGAGCTGTTTTTT. Translation: CSARESSTGELFF.